The entry below describes one T cell receptor beta chain. What it binds is not known. Other DNA sequences in this specimen translate into the identical CDR3. This entry is derived from a study of OX40 agonist ivuxolimab in advanced cancers. Study overall: Partial responses were recorded for three patients, including one with hepatocellular carcinoma and two with cutaneous melanoma. Study findings and constraints: At 0.1 to 3.0 mg/kg and by week 6, clonal expansion occurred in CD4+ and CD8+ blood T cells.

From germline, CDR1 is SEHNR and CDR2 FQNEAQ (reference sequence). This CDR3 spans 13 amino acids. The V end lost 5 bases, the J end lost 3 bases, and 10 bases lay between the germline ends. Method: immunoSEQ multiplex PCR; TCRdb's copy keeps in-frame clones and lacks some. The sample shows tens of thousands of clones, almost 85% of them seen only once. This sequence was found in an adult with an advanced solid tumor such as melanoma, head and neck, liver or kidney cancer. Sequencing was performed on CD4+ or CD8+ T cells sorted from blood, taken in a trial of the OX40 agonist ivuxolimab. V gene TRBV7-9 combines with J gene TRBJ1-1; perhaps TRBD1 as D (5 bases). DNA of the CDR3: TGTGCCAGCAGCCCCCGGGGGGACACTGAAGCTTTCTTT. Encoded protein: CASSPRGDTEAFF.